This T cell receptor (beta chain) was observed in a study of T cell repertoires in cytomegalovirus infection. Study background: Based on public TCR beta signatures, there were indications of CMV infection and of a matching HLA type.

This clonotype appeared a few times. The antigen remains undetermined. Overall study results and limits: Dominating the ex vivo response were HLA-C-restricted CMV-specific TCR beta clonotypes. Using cumulative public TCR beta family frequency, the authors identified those who carried CMV together with the relevant HLA.

This CDR3 is 14 amino acids long. CDR1 is SGHTA and CDR2 is FQGNSA in the germline V gene. V was clipped by 0 bases and J by 1 base, with 4 bases between them. From the reads, TCRdb called clonotypes with MiXCR, one entry per CDR3 protein. The data show 640,000 or so distinct CDR3 sequences, roughly 30% seen once. The V gene is TRBV7-2, the J gene TRBJ1-3, with unresolved D. The material sequenced was cultured PBMCs, taken from culture after CMV antigen stimulation. The clonotype was recovered from a human donor in good health (CMV status not recorded). Some clones in this sample may be carry-over from other donors' samples. The CDR3 protein is CASSLAASGNTIYF. The CDR3 coding sequence is TGTGCCAGCAGCTTAGCGGCATCTGGAAACACCATATATTTT.